What follows are 21 T cell receptor beta chains derived from one specimen sequenced in a study of blood T cell repertoires in COVID-19. Sequenced by immunoSEQ multiplex PCR; TCRdb stores in-frame clones only, minus some. This sample yields roughly 150,000 clones, of which 65% to 90% are seen a single time; nearly 10% belongs to the top ten. The source material was peripheral blood. The origin of the receptors is a woman aged 45-59 years with acute or convalescent COVID-19.

The CDR3 nucleotides are TGTGCCAGCAGCGGACTAGCGGGAGGTTTAGATACGCAGTATTTT. This gives the protein CASSGLAGGLDTQYF. The chain employs TRBV2 and TRBJ2-3; 14 bases line up with TRBD2. This CDR3 comprises 15 residues. Germline V gene sequence: CDR1 SNHLY, CDR2 FYNNEI. V shed 6 bases, J shed 5 bases, and the junction held 4 bases outside the gene matches. Based on the CDR3 plus reference TRBV2 and TRBJ2-3, the full variable domain is EPEVTQTPSHQVTQMGQEVILRCVPISNHLYFYWYRQILGQKVEFLVSFYNNEISEKSEIFDDQFSVERPDGSNFTLKIRSTKLEDSAMYFCASSGLAGGLDTQYFGPGTRLTVL.

This chain links TRBV28 with TRBJ2-7; D may be TRBD1 (6 bases). Germline V gene data show CDR1 as MDHEN and CDR2 as SYDVKM. This CDR3 comprises 15 residues. V was cut by 5 bases and J by 7 bases, with 21 bases left in between. CDR3 nucleotides: TGTGCCAGCAGTCCGACAGGACGTGCTAGAGTTGAGCAGTACTTC. It is translated as CASSPTGRARVEQYF.

This sequence joins TRBV10-3 and TRBJ1-6; no reliable D call. V lost 4 bases to trimming and J lost 4 bases, with 17 bases between them. CDR1 and CDR2 from the germline V gene are ENHRY and SYGVKD. The CDR3 loop spans 17 amino acids. CDR3 DNA sequence: TGTGCCATCAGTGTAGGAAGATCCGGGATATATAATTCACCCCTCCACTTT. Translating gives CAISVGRSGIYNSPLHF.

The rearrangement links TRBV6-1 to TRBJ2-1; TRBD2 might be the D (6 bases). CDR1 MNHNS and CDR2 SASEGT come from the germline V gene. V was pared by 2 bases and J by 5 bases, with 13 bases between. The CDR3 is 15 amino acids. As DNA, the CDR3 is TGTGCCAGCAGTGAACCGGGTAGCGGAGACAATGAGCAGTTCTTC. Protein product: CASSEPGSGDNEQFF.

The chain has TRBV29-1 and TRBJ1-5, with D maybe TRBD1 (5 bases). Trimming took off 4 bases at V and 7 bases at J, with 11 bases between the two ends. The germline CDR1 and CDR2 sequences are SQVTM and ANQGSEA. The length of the CDR3 is 12 residues. CDR3 nucleotide sequence: TGCAGCGTTGCTCGGGAGGGGCAGCCCCAGCATTTT. This encodes CSVAREGQPQHF. The entire variable domain, with the rest obtained from reference TRBV29-1 and TRBJ1-5, is as follows: SAVISQKPSRDICQRGTSLTIQCQVDSQVTMMFWYRQQPGQSLTLIATANQGSEATYESGFVIDKFPISRPNLTFSTLTVSNMSPEDSSIYLCSVAREGQPQHFGDGTRLSIL.

This rearrangement joins TRBV6-6 to TRBJ2-2; the match to TRBD1 covers 11 bases. The CDR3 has 16 residues. Germline lookup yields CDR1 MNHNY and CDR2 SVGAGI (reference sequence). V shed 5 bases, J shed 7 bases, and the junction held 9 bases outside the gene matches. CDR3 sequence: CASSTRTGGESGELFF. The DNA for the CDR3 is TGTGCCAGCAGTACCCGGACAGGGGGCGAAAGCGGGGAGCTGTTTTTT.

The chain combines TRBV2 with TRBJ1-4, with D possibly being TRBD1 (6 bases). CDR3 length: 15 residues. V was trimmed by 5 bases and J by 8 bases, leaving 18 bases between them. Germline CDR1 reads SNHLY; CDR2 reads FYNNEI. DNA of the CDR3: TGTGCCAGCAGTACCCGGGGGGGGCGTAACGAAAAACTGTTTTTT. Its translation: CASSTRGGRNEKLFF.

V and J are TRBV27 and TRBJ2-7, with TRBD1 identical over 11 bases. CDR3 size: 15 residues. J gave up 2 bases and V 4 bases, and 4 bases lay outside the gene matches. Germline V gives CDR1 MNHEY, CDR2 SMNVEV (reference sequence). CDR3 residues: CASSWGTGGAYEQYF. In DNA, the CDR3 is TGTGCCAGCAGTTGGGGGACAGGGGGTGCCTACGAGCAGTACTTC.

V gene TRBV3-1 (or the pseudogene TRBV3-2) combines with J gene TRBJ1-4, with 9 bases matching TRBD1. This CDR3 spans 18 amino acids. Trimming cost V 0 bases and J 0 bases; bases outside gene matches: 5. From germline, CDR1 is LGHDT and CDR2 YNNKEL (reference sequence). The CDR3 here is CASSQENRGRATNEKLFF. The CDR3 DNA is TGTGCCAGCAGCCAAGAAAACAGGGGGCGCGCAACTAATGAAAAACTGTTTTTT.

There are a few counts of this clone. V is TRBV3-1 (or the pseudogene TRBV3-2) and J is TRBJ2-7; TRBD1 agrees at 9 bases. V was clipped by 6 bases and J by 4 bases; unmatched bases: 7. The germline V gene has CDR1 LGHDT and CDR2 YNNKEL (reference sequence). The length of the CDR3 is 14 residues. The CDR3 sequence is CASSTGTGSYEQYF. The DNA of the CDR3 is TGTGCCAGCAGTACCGGGACAGGGTCGTACGAGCAGTACTTC.

There are a few counts of this clone. The chain employs TRBV11-2 and TRBJ2-5, with D possibly TRBD1 on 6 matching bases. CDR1 SGHAT and CDR2 FQNNGV come from the germline V gene. The CDR3 is 17 residues long. The V end was cut by 0 bases, the J end by 4 bases, with 18 bases between. DNA of the CDR3: TGTGCCAGCAGCTTAGACAGGTCAGGGGCTGGCGGAGAGACCCAGTACTTC. Protein: CASSLDRSGAGGETQYF.

The genes are TRBV3-1 (or the pseudogene TRBV3-2) and TRBJ2-3; 11 bases match TRBD2. J lost 1 base, V lost 7 bases, and 7 bases had no gene match. Germline V gene data show CDR1 as LGHDT and CDR2 as YNNKEL (reference sequence). There are 16 residues in the CDR3. DNA of the CDR3: TGTGCCAGCATGATAGCGGGAGGGCGGGGCACAGATACGCAGTATTTT. This encodes CASMIAGGRGTDTQYF.

This chain uses TRBV20-1 with TRBJ1-6, with a weak D call TRBD1 (6 bases). Trimming removed 3 bases at V and 10 bases at J, with 16 bases between. The CDR3 extends over 14 amino acids. Germline V CDR1 and CDR2: DFQATT, SNEGSKA (reference sequence). CDR3 nucleotide sequence: TGCAGTGCTAGTTTAGTGGGGGCAGGATCACCCCTCCACTTT. Translated, it gives CSASLVGAGSPLHF.

The chain carries TRBV4-3 and TRBJ2-7, with TRBD2 as a possible D gene (5 bases). Germline CDR1 LGHNA, CDR2 YSLEER. Trimming stripped 0 bases from V and 3 bases from J, with 12 bases between. There are 15 residues in the CDR3. CDR3 sequence reads: CASSQEVREIYEQYF. The CDR3 DNA sequence: TGCGCCAGCAGCCAAGAAGTAAGGGAGATCTACGAGCAGTACTTC.

V is TRBV15 and J is TRBJ1-6; 7 bases fit TRBD1. The trim removed 10 bases at V and 8 bases at J, leaving 8 bases unmatched. The V gene's germline CDR1 is LNHNV and CDR2 YYDKDF (reference sequence). The CDR3 is 13 residues long. The CDR3: CAIQRGQDSPLHF. The CDR3 nucleotides read TGTGCCATACAGAGGGGGCAGGATTCACCCCTCCACTTT. The whole variable domain, filled in from reference TRBV15 and TRBJ1-6, reads DAMVIQNPRYQVTQFGKPVTLSCSQTLNHNVMYWYQQKSSQAPKLLFHYYDKDFNNEADTPDNFQSRRPNTSFCFLDIRSPGLGDTAMYLCAIQRGQDSPLHFGNGTRLTVT.

V and J are TRBV20-1 and TRBJ1-4, with no clear D. Germline V gene data show CDR1 as DFQATT and CDR2 as SNEGSKA (reference sequence). The CDR3 loop spans 11 amino acids. Trimming left V 6 bases short and J 8 bases short, with 10 bases between. The CDR3, as DNA: TGCAGTGCCCATGGCAGAGAAAAACTGTTTTTT. It specifies CSAHGREKLFF.

The chain employs TRBV5-4 and TRBJ2-7; no reliable D call. Trimming took off 1 base at V and 5 bases at J, with 10 bases between the two ends. CDR1 SGHNT and CDR2 YYREEE come from the germline V gene (reference sequence). The CDR3 has 13 residues. This CDR3 is CASSLSLRDEQYF. The CDR3 DNA is TGTGCCAGCAGCTTGTCCCTGCGAGACGAGCAGTACTTC.

V usage is TRBV3-1 (or the pseudogene TRBV3-2) and J usage is TRBJ1-2; 8 positions agree with TRBD1. CDR1 and CDR2 from the germline V gene are LGHDT and YNNKEL (reference sequence). Trimming at V came to 3 bases and at J to 7 bases, leaving 7 bases not matched to a gene. The CDR3 contains 14 residues. The CDR3 reads CASSQRTGGRGYTF. The CDR3, as DNA: TGTGCCAGCAGCCAGAGAACAGGGGGTCGTGGCTACACCTTC.

The rearrangement uses TRBV25-1 and TRBJ2-5, with D possibly matching TRBD2 (6 bases). CDR3 size: 15 residues. Germline V gives CDR1 MGHDK, CDR2 SYGVNS. Trimming stripped 6 bases from V and 7 bases from J, with 21 bases between. In DNA, the CDR3 is TGTGCCAGCAGCGCAGCGGGCGCTAGACCGGGGACCCAGTACTTC. Protein: CASSAAGARPGTQYF.

J is TRBJ2-7 and V is TRBV15, with D possibly being TRBD1 (7 bases). The germline V gene has CDR1 LNHNV and CDR2 YYDKDF (reference sequence). CDR3 length: 15 residues. Between the trimmed V and J ends, which lost 0 bases and 2 bases, there was a span of 11 bases. DNA of the CDR3: TGTGCCACCAGCAGAGACAGGGGGGAAACCTACGAGCAGTACTTC. Encoded protein: CATSRDRGETYEQYF.

A remark on this clone: At one boundary the junction diverges from the germline segment, which might be a read error. This chain connects TRBV9 to TRBJ2-2; D unclear. Looked up from germline, CDR1 is SGDLS and CDR2 is YYNGEE. This CDR3 has 14 residues. The CDR3 here is CASSWSENTGELFF. DNA of the CDR3: TGTGCTAGCAGTTGGAGCGAGAACACCGGGGAGCTGTTTTTT. Full variable domain (outside the CDR3, taken from reference TRBV9 and TRBJ2-2): DSGVTQTPKHLITATGQRVTLRCSPRSGDLSVYWYQQSLDQGLQFLIQYYNGEERAKGNILERFSAQQFPDLHSELNLSSLELGDSALYFCASSWSENTGELFFGEGSRLTVL.